The entry that follows covers one T cell receptor beta chain sequence. This record comes from a study of blood T cell repertoires in COVID-19. Study background: The cDNA or gDNA used as material had been derived from T cells, B-cell-depleted T cells, or PBMCs.

Source study methods: Using reference gene primer amplification, nucleated cell counts were estimated. Repertoires were generated with immunoSEQ multiplex PCR, while TCRdb's copy carries only in-frame clones and drops some. D and trimming come from the DNA, and the V and J calls and clone size come from that table. This table holds around 200,000 clones, roughly 89% found once. Germline trimming cut 6 bases from V and 9 bases from J; bases unmatched to any gene: 12. The CDR3 extends over 16 amino acids. The germline V gene has CDR1 MNHEY and CDR2 SMNVEV (reference sequence). The TCR originated in a man aged 35 to 55 with acute or convalescent COVID-19. This sequence joins TRBV27 and TRBJ2-2; 11 nucleotides agree with TRBD2. The sample taken for sequencing was peripheral blood. The CDR3 region is CASSRPGLADSRELFF. Written as DNA, the CDR3 is TGTGCCAGCAGCCGACCGGGACTAGCGGATTCCCGGGAGCTGTTTTTT.